Listed here is a single T cell receptor beta chain. Its antigen remains unknown. CDR3 length equals 15 residues. Per the germline V gene, CDR1 is SGHDN and CDR2 is FVKESK. V was clipped by 4 bases and J by 3 bases; unmatched bases: 7. The sample is drawn from a study of shared clonotypes between healthy human individuals. The deep-level immunoSEQ assay was used. The method was immunoSEQ multiplex PCR; TCRdb's version includes in-frame clones alone and lacks a portion of them. The repertoire includes some 2.3 million clones, more than 85% of them detected once, and 0.39% sits in the top ten. General study points: The study's rarefaction showed incomplete sorted-subset sequencing despite large depth. Among a few donors, roughly 5% of naive CD4 clonotypes were found in common.

The sequence was collected from a man aged 18 to 29 in good health. Some clones in this sample may be carry-over from other donors' samples. This rearrangement joins TRBV14 to TRBJ2-7; TRBD1 aligns across 9 bases. The sample consisted of naive CD4+ T cells from PBMCs. Subset indicated: CD45RA+ positively selected. Written as DNA, the CDR3 is TGTGCCAGCAGCCGATCCGGGACAGGGAGCTACGAGCAGTACTTC. Protein: CASSRSGTGSYEQYF.